The 3 T cell receptor beta chains given below trace back to one sample, sequenced in a study of naive and memory T cell subsets. Both TRBC1 and TRBC2 were covered by a beta constant-region primer of two equimolar oligonucleotides. From the UMI-ligation and nested PCR reads, TCRdb called clonotypes with MiXCR, one entry per CDR3 protein. Of about 21,000 distinct CDR3 sequences listed, 9.5% to 12% were seen once; the top ten hold over 15%. The material sequenced was central memory CD8+ T cells from blood. All receptors come from a human donor in good health.

This clonotype is termed medium-sized. In DNA form, the CDR3 reads TGTGCCAGCAGTTTCGCGACAGGGGATGAGCAAAACATTCAGTACTTC. Its translation: CASSFATGDEQNIQYF. V is TRBV28 and J is TRBJ2-4; 8 bases line up with TRBD1. Germline lookup yields CDR1 MDHEN and CDR2 SYDVKM. CDR3 size: 16 residues. V shed 3 bases, J shed 5 bases, and the junction held 9 bases outside the gene matches. The complete variable domain, with remaining parts taken from reference TRBV28 and TRBJ2-4, reads DVKVTQSSRYLVKRTGEKVFLECVQDMDHENMFWYRQDPGLGLRLIYFSYDVKMKEKGDIPEGYSVSREKKERFSLILESASTNQTSMYLCASSFATGDEQNIQYFGAGTRLSVL.

J is TRBJ2-5 and V is TRBV28, with 10 bases fitting TRBD1. Trimming removed 5 bases from V and 4 bases from J; junction bases left unmatched: 4. CDR3 size: 14 residues. The germline gives CDR1 MDHEN, CDR2 SYDVKM. As DNA, the CDR3 is TGTGCCAGCAGTCCGCGGGACAGGGGAGAGACCCAGTACTTC. Amino acids: CASSPRDRGETQYF.

This clonotype has only a few counts. This sequence joins TRBV6-1 and TRBJ1-1; D is undetermined. V shed 1 base and J shed 1 base, with 13 bases lying between them. The CDR3 runs to 16 residues. Germline-derived CDR1 and CDR2 are MNHNS and SASEGT. This CDR3 is CASSEGAGRGNTEAFF. DNA of the CDR3: TGTGCCAGCAGTGAAGGGGCAGGTCGAGGGAACACTGAAGCTTTCTTT.